Listed below are T cell receptor beta chains from one sample, sequenced in a study of blood T cell dynamics during melanoma immunotherapy. Using immunoSEQ multiplex PCR, the repertoire was profiled, and TCRdb retains in-frame clones only, with some absent. The top ten hold approximately 7.8% of the sample, which has fewer than 15,000 clones, roughly 89% seen once. Specimen: blood, collected from a patient treated with checkpoint blockade. The receptors originated from a human donor with melanoma. Each CDR3 is given with its conserved first and last residue. Clone size is given for some rows only: seen once, a few or many times, or a class if the clone is expanded.

abundance,v_gene,CDR3aa
NA,TRBV7-9,CASSGAGDRGSTDTQYF
NA,TRBV11-1,CASSLGDGYYNEQFF
once,TRBV7-8,CASSSYRGGEQYF
NA,TRBV7-2,CASSFTGINQPQHF
once,TRBV19,CASSDQGRLETQYF
NA,TRBV18,CASSLETGRTDTQYF
NA,TRBV11-2,CASSLGTGIETQYF
once,TRBV4-3,CASSPGTGDEKLFF
NA,TRBV7-3,CASSLTGPGQPQHF
NA,TRBV19,CASSTGTGTYEQYF
NA,TRBV7-6,CASSLARGTGELFF
NA,TRBV19,CASREQRGNSYNEQFF
NA,TRBV19,CASGTGANQPQHF
NA,TRBV7-8,CASSLGTGRQPQHF
NA,TRBV2,CASSRGLAGSNEQFF
NA,TRBV7-8,CASSRQVDTEAFF
NA,TRBV7-9,CASSRTSGSTDTQYF
NA,TRBV18,CASSPTLYEQYF
few,TRBV18,CASSPFAGLDYGYTF
NA,TRBV28,CASSLRPNEKLFF
few,TRBV5-4,CASSRDVGSGYTF
NA,TRBV4-3,CASSPDYQETQYF
NA,TRBV4-2,CASSQDILAGNEQYF
NA,TRBV11-1,CASSSSGSTDTQYF
NA,TRBV9,CASSVDPQVDSGNTIYF
once,TRBV19,CASSIGQGTGANVLTF
NA,TRBV6-5,CASRVDSNYGYTF
NA,TRBV21-1,CASRGEASTDTQYF
NA,TRBV5-4,CASSLGFLSGLAGNEQFF
NA,TRBV6-6,CASTMINSYEQYF
NA,TRBV28,CASSFYGTGVNQPQHF
NA,TRBV28,CASKSPSRPGAQYF
few,TRBV7-9,CASSFKNQPQHF
NA,TRBV18,CASSPTKGRGTTEAFF
NA,TRBV7-2,CASSPQVATNEKLFF
once,TRBV5-4,CASSPKGGGYEQYF
NA,TRBV11-2,CASSRRTGQPNNEQFF
NA,TRBV27,CASRTGAIISEQYF
NA,TRBV7-6,CASSSRRDREKTQYF